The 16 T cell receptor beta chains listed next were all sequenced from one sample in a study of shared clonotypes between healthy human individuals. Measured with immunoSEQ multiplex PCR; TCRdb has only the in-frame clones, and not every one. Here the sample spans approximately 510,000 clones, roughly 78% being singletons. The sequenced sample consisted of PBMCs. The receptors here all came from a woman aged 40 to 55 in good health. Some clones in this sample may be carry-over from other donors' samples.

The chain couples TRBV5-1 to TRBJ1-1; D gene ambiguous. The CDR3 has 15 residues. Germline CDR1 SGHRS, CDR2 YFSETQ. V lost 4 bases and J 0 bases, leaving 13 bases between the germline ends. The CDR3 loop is CASSPRSDMNTEAFF. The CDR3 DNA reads TGCGCCAGCAGCCCCCGTTCAGACATGAACACTGAAGCTTTCTTT.

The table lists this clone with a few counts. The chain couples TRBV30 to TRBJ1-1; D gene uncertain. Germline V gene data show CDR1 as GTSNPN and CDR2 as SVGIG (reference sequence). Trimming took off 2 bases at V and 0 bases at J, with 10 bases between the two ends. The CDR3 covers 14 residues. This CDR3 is CAWSQALLNTEAFF. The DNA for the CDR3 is TGTGCCTGGAGTCAGGCTCTATTGAACACTGAAGCTTTCTTT.

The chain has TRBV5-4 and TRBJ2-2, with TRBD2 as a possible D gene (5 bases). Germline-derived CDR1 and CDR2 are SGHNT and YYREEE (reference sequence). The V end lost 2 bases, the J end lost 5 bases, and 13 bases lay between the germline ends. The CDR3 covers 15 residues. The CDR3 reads CASSFLSGETGELFF. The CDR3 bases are TGTGCCAGCAGCTTCCTTAGTGGGGAGACCGGGGAGCTGTTTTTT.

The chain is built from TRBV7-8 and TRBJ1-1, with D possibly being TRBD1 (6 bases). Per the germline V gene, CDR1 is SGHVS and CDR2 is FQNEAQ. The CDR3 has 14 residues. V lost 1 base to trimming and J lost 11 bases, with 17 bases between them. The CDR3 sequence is CASSLEGGGLGAFF. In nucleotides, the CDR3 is TGTGCCAGCAGCTTAGAGGGGGGCGGCCTGGGCGCTTTCTTT.

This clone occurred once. The CDR3 region has the DNA TGTGCCAGCAGTGTCCAAGCAGGGGGCTTCTACAATGAGCAGTTCTTC. Amino acid sequence: CASSVQAGGFYNEQFF. V usage is TRBV6-1 and J usage is TRBJ2-1; the match to TRBD1 covers 8 bases. The germline gives CDR1 MNHNS, CDR2 SASEGT. The trim removed 4 bases at V and 3 bases at J, leaving 8 bases unmatched. The CDR3 extends over 16 amino acids.

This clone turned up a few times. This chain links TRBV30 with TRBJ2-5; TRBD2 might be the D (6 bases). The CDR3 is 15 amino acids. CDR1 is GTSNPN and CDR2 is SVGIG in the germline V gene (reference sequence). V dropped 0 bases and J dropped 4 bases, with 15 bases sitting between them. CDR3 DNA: TGTGCCTGGAGTGTTTTTCTTTCAGCGGGAGAGACCCAGTACTTC. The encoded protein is CAWSVFLSAGETQYF. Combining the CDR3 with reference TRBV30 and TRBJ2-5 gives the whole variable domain SQTIHQWPATLVQPVGSPLSLECTVEGTSNPNLYWYRQAAGRGLQLLFYSVGIGQISSEVPQNLSASRPQDRQFILSSKKLLLSDSGFYLCAWSVFLSAGETQYFGPGTRLLVL.

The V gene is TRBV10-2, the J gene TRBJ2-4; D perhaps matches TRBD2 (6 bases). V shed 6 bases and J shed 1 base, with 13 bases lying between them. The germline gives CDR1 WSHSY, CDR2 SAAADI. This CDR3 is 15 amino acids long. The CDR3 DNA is TGCGCCAGCAGGGAGGGAGGTTGGGCCAAAAACATTCAGTACTTC. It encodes CASREGGWAKNIQYF.

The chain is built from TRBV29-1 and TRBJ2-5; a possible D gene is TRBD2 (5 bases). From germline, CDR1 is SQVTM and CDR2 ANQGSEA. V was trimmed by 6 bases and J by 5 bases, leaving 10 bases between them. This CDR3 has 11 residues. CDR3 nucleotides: TGCAGCGTGGGAGTATCCGAGACCCAGTACTTC. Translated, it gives CSVGVSETQYF.

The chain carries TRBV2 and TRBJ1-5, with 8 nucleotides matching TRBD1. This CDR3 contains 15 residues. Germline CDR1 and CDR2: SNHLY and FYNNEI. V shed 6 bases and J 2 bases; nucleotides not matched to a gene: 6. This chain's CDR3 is CASRRQGYGNQPQHF. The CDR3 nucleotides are TGTGCCAGCAGGAGACAGGGGTATGGCAATCAGCCCCAGCATTTT.

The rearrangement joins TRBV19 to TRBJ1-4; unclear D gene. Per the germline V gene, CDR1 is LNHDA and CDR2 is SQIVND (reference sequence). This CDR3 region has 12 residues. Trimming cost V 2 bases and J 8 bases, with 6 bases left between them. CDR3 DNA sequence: TGTGCCAGTAGTATAAGAGGGGAAAAACTGTTTTTT. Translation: CASSIRGEKLFF.

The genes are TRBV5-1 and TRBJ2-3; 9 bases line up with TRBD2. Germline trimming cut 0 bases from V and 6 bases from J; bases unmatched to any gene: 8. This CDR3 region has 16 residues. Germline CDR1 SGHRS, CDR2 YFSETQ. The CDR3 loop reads CASSLAGGGRGDTQYF. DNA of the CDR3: TGCGCCAGCAGCTTGGCCGGTGGCGGGAGGGGCGATACGCAGTATTTT. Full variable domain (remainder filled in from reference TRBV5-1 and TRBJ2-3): KAGVTQTPRYLIKTRGQQVTLSCSPISGHRSVSWYQQTPGQGLQFLFEYFSETQRNKGNFPGRFSGRQFSNSRSEMNVSTLELGDSALYLCASSLAGGGRGDTQYFGPGTRLTVL.

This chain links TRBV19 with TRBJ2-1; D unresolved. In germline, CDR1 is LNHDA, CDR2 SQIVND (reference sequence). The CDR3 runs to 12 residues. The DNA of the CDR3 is TGTTCTACGGGCAAGAGCTACAATGAGCAGTTCTTC. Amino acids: CSTGKSYNEQFF.

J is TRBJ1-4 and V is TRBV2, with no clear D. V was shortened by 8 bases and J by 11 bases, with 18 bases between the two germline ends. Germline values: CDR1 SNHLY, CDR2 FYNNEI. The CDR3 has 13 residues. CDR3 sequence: CASSISQWAKLFF. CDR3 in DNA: TGTGCCAGCTCAATTTCGCAGTGGGCCAAACTGTTTTTT. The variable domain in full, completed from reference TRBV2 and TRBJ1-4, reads EPEVTQTPSHQVTQMGQEVILRCVPISNHLYFYWYRQILGQKVEFLVSFYNNEISEKSEIFDDQFSVERPDGSNFTLKIRSTKLEDSAMYFCASSISQWAKLFFGSGTQLSVL.

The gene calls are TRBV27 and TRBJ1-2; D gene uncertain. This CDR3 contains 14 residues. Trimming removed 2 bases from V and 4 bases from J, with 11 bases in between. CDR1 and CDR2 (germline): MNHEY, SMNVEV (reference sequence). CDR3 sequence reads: CASSLQPTVYGYTF. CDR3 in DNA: TGTGCCAGCAGTTTACAGCCTACGGTCTATGGCTACACCTTC.

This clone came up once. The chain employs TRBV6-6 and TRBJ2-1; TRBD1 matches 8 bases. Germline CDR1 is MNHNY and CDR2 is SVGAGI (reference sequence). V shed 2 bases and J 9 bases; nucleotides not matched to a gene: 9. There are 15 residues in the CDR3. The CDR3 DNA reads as TGTGCCAGCAGTTACGCCAGACAGGGGCTCGGTGAGCAGTTCTTC. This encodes CASSYARQGLGEQFF.

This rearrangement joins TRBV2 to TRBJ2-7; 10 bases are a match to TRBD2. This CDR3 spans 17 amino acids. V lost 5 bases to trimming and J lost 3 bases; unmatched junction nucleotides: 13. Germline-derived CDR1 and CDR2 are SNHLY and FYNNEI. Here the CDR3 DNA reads TGTGCCAGCAGTCCCCCGGTCCCCACTAGCGGGAACTACGAGCAGTACTTC. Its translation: CASSPPVPTSGNYEQYF. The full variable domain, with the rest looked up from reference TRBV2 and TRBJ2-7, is EPEVTQTPSHQVTQMGQEVILRCVPISNHLYFYWYRQILGQKVEFLVSFYNNEISEKSEIFDDQFSVERPDGSNFTLKIRSTKLEDSAMYFCASSPPVPTSGNYEQYFGPGTRLTVT.